These 22 T cell receptor beta chains originate from one sample sequenced in a study of control samples from healthy donors and cancer patients. Clones were read by immunoSEQ multiplex PCR, and TCRdb kept only the in-frame ones, dropping some. The sample comprises 150,000 to 180,000 clones, about 93% of which are singletons, and about 2.4% rests with the top ten. Sequenced input: blood. The receptors stem from a man aged 50-59 years in good health.

The chain couples TRBV7-9 to TRBJ1-5; no reliable D call. Germline CDR1 and CDR2: SEHNR and FQNEAQ (reference sequence). This CDR3 is built from 16 residues. V was pared by 2 bases and J by 6 bases, with 17 bases between. The CDR3 DNA reads as TGTGCCAGCAGCTTATCCGGCCAGGTGGGTACTCAGCCCCAGCATTTT. Amino acids: CASSLSGQVGTQPQHF.

This rearrangement joins TRBV5-6 to TRBJ2-1; TRBD2 matches 13 bases. Germline V gene sequence: CDR1 SGHDT, CDR2 YYEEEE. Germline trimming cut 4 bases from V and 7 bases from J; bases unmatched to any gene: 8. CDR3 length: 16 residues. CDR3 amino acids: CASSQKTSGRENEQFF. The CDR3 DNA reads TGTGCCAGCAGCCAAAAAACTAGCGGGAGGGAAAATGAGCAGTTCTTC.

This clone was seen just once. The chain joins TRBV9 to TRBJ2-1; D is possibly TRBD1 (6 bases). The V end was cut by 0 bases, the J end by 9 bases, with 16 bases between. In germline, CDR1 is SGDLS, CDR2 YYNGEE. This CDR3 is built from 15 residues. The CDR3 DNA sequence: TGTGCCAGCAGCGTAGCCAGGGGCGGCTTTGGTGAGCAGTTCTTC. Translated: CASSVARGGFGEQFF. The entire variable domain, with the rest obtained from reference TRBV9 and TRBJ2-1, is as follows: DSGVTQTPKHLITATGQRVTLRCSPRSGDLSVYWYQQSLDQGLQFLIQYYNGEERAKGNILERFSAQQFPDLHSELNLSSLELGDSALYFCASSVARGGFGEQFFGPGTRLTVL.

This clone was seen a single time. The gene calls are TRBV28 and TRBJ2-5, with D possibly TRBD1 on 7 matching bases. V lost 6 bases, J lost 0 bases, and 17 bases lay in between. The V gene's germline CDR1 is MDHEN and CDR2 SYDVKM. The CDR3 loop spans 16 amino acids. CDR3 coding DNA: TGTGCCAGCAGCTTACGGGGGACAGCGAACCAAGAGACCCAGTACTTC. This sequence encodes CASSLRGTANQETQYF.

This chain connects TRBV10-2 to TRBJ2-4; no clear D. The CDR3 spans 16 residues. Trimming stripped 3 bases from V and 0 bases from J, with 12 bases between. Germline values: CDR1 WSHSY, CDR2 SAAADI. CDR3 coding DNA: TGCGCCAGCAGTGAATCAATACAAATAGCCAAAAACATTCAGTACTTC. Its protein is CASSESIQIAKNIQYF.

The sample holds one count of this clone. The CDR3 sequence: CAWSVKTSGRPRQFF. The CDR3 DNA sequence: TGTGCCTGGAGTGTGAAAACTAGCGGGAGGCCACGGCAGTTCTTC. The chain recombines TRBV30 with TRBJ2-1, with TRBD2 matching over 12 bases. The CDR3 is made up of 15 amino acids. V trimming: 0 bases; J trimming: 12 bases; junction bases outside the gene matches: 9. In germline, CDR1 is GTSNPN, CDR2 SVGIG (reference sequence).

The gene calls are TRBV7-9 and TRBJ1-1; possible D gene TRBD1, 6 bases. This CDR3 contains 14 residues. The germline CDR1 and CDR2 sequences are SEHNR and FQNEAQ (reference sequence). Trimming left V 4 bases short and J 1 base short, with 10 bases between. CDR3 residues: CASSYGTQNTEAFF. In DNA form, the CDR3 reads TGTGCCAGCAGCTACGGGACACAGAACACTGAAGCTTTCTTT.

The CDR3 sequence is CASSVRTTGLGTEAFF. DNA of the CDR3: TGTGCCAGCAGCGTACGAACGACAGGGCTGGGGACTGAAGCTTTCTTT. The chain combines TRBV7-2 with TRBJ1-1, with 7 bases aligning to TRBD1. CDR3 length: 16 residues. Trimming removed 5 bases from V and 5 bases from J; junction bases left unmatched: 14. CDR1 is SGHTA, CDR2 FQGNSA, per germline.

The chain combines TRBV6-2 or TRBV6-3 with TRBJ1-2, with D perhaps TRBD1 (5 bases). From germline, CDR1 is MNHEY and CDR2 SVGEGT. V gave up 6 bases and J gave up 7 bases, with 15 bases separating them. This CDR3 spans 13 amino acids. The CDR3 reads CASSEIGTLGYTF. CDR3 nucleotide sequence: TGTGCCAGCAGCGAGATCGGGACCCTTGGCTACACCTTC.

This clone has just one count. The rearrangement links TRBV15 to TRBJ2-7; 10 bases line up with TRBD1. The CDR3 spans 15 residues. Per germline, CDR1 LNHNV and CDR2 YYDKDF (reference sequence). Losses at the gene ends were 3 bases for V and 0 bases for J; bases not matched to a gene: 2. CDR3 nucleotides: TGTGCCACCAGCAGGGACAGGGGGTCCTCCTACGAGCAGTACTTC. Translating gives CATSRDRGSSYEQYF.

The V call is TRBV28, the J call TRBJ1-5, with TRBD1 matching over 9 bases. This CDR3 is 19 amino acids long. From germline, CDR1 is MDHEN and CDR2 SYDVKM. V gave up 6 bases and J gave up 1 base; unmatched junction bases: 16. The CDR3 sequence is CASRNTPGTGLMSNQPQHF. The CDR3 coding sequence is TGTGCCAGCAGAAACACCCCGGGGACAGGGTTAATGAGCAATCAGCCCCAGCATTTT.

The gene calls are TRBV4-1 and TRBJ2-5; D may be TRBD2 (6 bases). This CDR3 has 15 residues. Germline V gives CDR1 MGHRA, CDR2 YSYEKL. The ends were cut back, 2 bases at V and 4 bases at J, with 14 bases in the middle. The CDR3 reads CASSQIPSVLETQYF. CDR3 in DNA: TGCGCCAGCAGCCAAATCCCTAGCGTACTAGAGACCCAGTACTTC.

The J gene is TRBJ1-1, the V gene TRBV5-1; D is uncertain. The length of the CDR3 is 13 residues. The V gene's germline CDR1 is SGHRS and CDR2 YFSETQ. Trimming cost V 7 bases and J 4 bases, with 14 bases left between them. CDR3 loop: CASGSGVGTEAFF. The CDR3 nucleotides read TGCGCCAGCGGGAGCGGGGTCGGCACTGAAGCTTTCTTT.

The CDR3 protein is CASSEWTGAYNEQFF. The CDR3 DNA reads as TGTGCCAGCAGTGAATGGACAGGGGCCTACAATGAGCAGTTCTTC. V is TRBV6-1 and J is TRBJ2-1; TRBD1 matches at 9 bases. From germline, CDR1 is MNHNS and CDR2 SASEGT. After removal of 2 bases from V and 2 bases from J, the junction contained 1 base not matched to a gene. The CDR3 is made up of 15 amino acids.

This sequence joins TRBV3-1 (or the pseudogene TRBV3-2) and TRBJ2-7; possibly TRBD1 for D (6 bases). Germline loops: CDR1 LGHDT, CDR2 YNNKEL (reference sequence). Trimming removed 4 bases at V and 2 bases at J, with 12 bases between. This CDR3 is built from 14 residues. CDR3 bases: TGTGCCAGCAGCCCCCGACAGGTGCCCTACGAGCAGTACTTC. Translation: CASSPRQVPYEQYF.

The CDR3 coding sequence is TGTGCCAGCAGCTTTGTCCGACAAGTGAACAATGAGCAGTTCTTC. It translates to CASSFVRQVNNEQFF. J is TRBJ2-1 and V is TRBV11-2; D ambiguous. The CDR3 covers 15 residues. Germline-derived CDR1 and CDR2 are SGHAT and FQNNGV. V was pared by 3 bases and J by 5 bases, with 14 bases between. The full variable domain, its missing parts supplied by reference TRBV11-2 and TRBJ2-1, is EAGVAQSPRYKIIEKRQSVAFWCNPISGHATLYWYQQILGQGPKLLIQFQNNGVVDDSQLPKDRFSAERLKGVDSTLKIQPAKLEDSAVYLCASSFVRQVNNEQFFGPGTRLTVL.

The chain carries TRBV12-5 and TRBJ2-7, with 7 bases that match TRBD1. Per the germline V gene, CDR1 is LGHNT and CDR2 is FRNRAP. The junction had 3 bases not matched to a gene; V was cut back by 5 bases and J by 2 bases. This CDR3 has 13 amino acids. The CDR3 DNA follows: TGTGCTAGTGGTCGGGACAGCACCTACGAGCAGTACTTC. This encodes CASGRDSTYEQYF.

The chain uses TRBV3-1 (or the pseudogene TRBV3-2) and TRBJ1-1, with no clear D. CDR3 length: 14 residues. The V gene's germline CDR1 is LGHDT and CDR2 YNNKEL (reference sequence). The V end was cut by 0 bases, the J end by 1 base, with 6 bases between. The CDR3 protein is CASSQETRNTEAFF. The CDR3 bases are TGTGCCAGCAGCCAAGAGACGAGGAACACTGAAGCTTTCTTT.

This sequence joins TRBV2 and TRBJ2-7; D might be TRBD1 or TRBD2, each matching 5 bases. There are 12 residues in the CDR3. Germline V gene sequence: CDR1 SNHLY, CDR2 FYNNEI. CDR3 sequence (DNA): TGTTCCTCATGGCGGGCAGGGTACGAGCAGTACTTC. It codes for CSSWRAGYEQYF. Looking up the rest from reference TRBV2 and TRBJ2-7 gives the full variable domain: EPEVTQTPSHQVTQMGQEVILRCVPISNHLYFYWYRQILGQKVEFLVSFYNNEISEKSEIFDDQFSVERPDGSNFTLKIRSTKLEDSAMYFCSSWRAGYEQYFGPGTRLTVT.

The V and J genes are TRBV19 and TRBJ2-1; the match to TRBD2 covers 12 bases. The CDR3 has 15 residues. V shed 6 bases, J shed 2 bases, and the junction held 2 bases outside the gene matches. CDR1 and CDR2 (germline): LNHDA, SQIVND (reference sequence). The CDR3 loop is CASSLAGGAYNEQFF. The CDR3 bases are TGTGCCAGTAGCCTAGCGGGAGGGGCCTACAATGAGCAGTTCTTC.

The sample holds one count of this clone. The chain combines TRBV5-1 with TRBJ2-1, with unresolved D. Germline V gives CDR1 SGHRS, CDR2 YFSETQ. Trimming took off 0 bases at V and 4 bases at J, with 11 bases between the two ends. The CDR3 is made up of 15 amino acids. CDR3 loop: CASSLAVGSYNEQFF. DNA of the CDR3: TGCGCCAGCAGCTTGGCCGTGGGTTCGTACAATGAGCAGTTCTTC. The variable domain in full, with the rest retrieved from reference TRBV5-1 and TRBJ2-1, is KAGVTQTPRYLIKTRGQQVTLSCSPISGHRSVSWYQQTPGQGLQFLFEYFSETQRNKGNFPGRFSGRQFSNSRSEMNVSTLELGDSALYLCASSLAVGSYNEQFFGPGTRLTVL.

V gene TRBV28 combines with J gene TRBJ1-1; D is possibly TRBD1 (6 bases). Germline V gene sequence: CDR1 MDHEN, CDR2 SYDVKM. The V end lost 6 bases, the J end lost 7 bases, and 18 bases lay between the germline ends. This CDR3 has 14 amino acids. CDR3 in amino acids: CASSRAGTLNEAFF. The CDR3 DNA reads as TGTGCCAGCAGCCGCGCCGGGACACTTAATGAAGCTTTCTTT.